This T cell receptor beta chain originates from a study of shared clonotypes between healthy human individuals. CD4+ cells underwent separation, giving CD45RA+ naive and CD45RA-negative memory subsets. Several immunoSEQ plates held equal portions of the genomic DNA taken from each subset. Data came from immunoSEQ multiplex PCR; TCRdb stores just in-frame clones and leaves some out. The sample records over a million clones, around 82% being singletons. Material: memory CD4+ T cells from PBMCs. Subset described: CD45RA-negative fraction. The TCR originated in a man younger than 30 in good health. Some clones in this sample may be carry-over from other donors' samples.

As DNA, the CDR3 is TGTGCCACCAGCAGTAGCAATCAGCCCCAGCATTTT. Its translation: CATSSSNQPQHF. This chain connects TRBV15 to TRBJ1-5; D is uncertain. Trimming stripped 3 bases from V and 0 bases from J, with 0 bases between. Germline-derived CDR1 and CDR2 are LNHNV and YYDKDF (reference sequence). This CDR3 has 12 amino acids. Full variable domain (remainder filled in from reference TRBV15 and TRBJ1-5): DAMVIQNPRYQVTQFGKPVTLSCSQTLNHNVMYWYQQKSSQAPKLLFHYYDKDFNNEADTPDNFQSRRPNTSFCFLDIRSPGLGDTAMYLCATSSSNQPQHFGDGTRLSIL.